This T cell receptor beta chain derives from a study of T cell responses to AZD1222 COVID-19 vaccine. Study-wide results and caveats: Among those given AZD1222, only 6 or 7 were seropositive at baseline. All repertoire sampling was performed exclusively after the peak T cell response.

Assay used: immunoSEQ multiplex PCR; TCRdb lists only in-frame clones, some missing. The sample lists roughly 260,000 clones; 85% to 95% were seen once. A word on this clone: What it recognizes is unknown.

This clonotype originated in an adult in good health. The material sequenced was peripheral blood, taken on day 0 of AZD1222 vaccination.

Written as DNA, the CDR3 is TGCAGCGCCGGGACCTGGGTCGGGGATGAGCAGTTCTTC. This gives the protein CSAGTWVGDEQFF. The chain carries TRBV29-1 and TRBJ2-1; D tentatively reads TRBD1 or TRBD2 (5 bases each). Germline-derived CDR1 and CDR2 are SQVTM and ANQGSEA. The CDR3 is 13 residues long. The ends were cut back, 7 bases at V and 8 bases at J, with 18 bases in the middle.